The present TCR beta chain was sequenced within a study of breast tumors, draining lymph nodes, adjacent tissues. CDR1 and CDR2 from the germline V gene are DFQATT and SNEGSKA (reference sequence). The CDR3 is 16 amino acids. TCRdb itself ran the multiplex PCR reads through MiXCR, one entry per CDR3 protein. The repertoire holds about 180,000 distinct CDR3 sequences, roughly a third seen once, with about 4% in the top ten. Whole-study results and caveats: Most tumor T cells seemingly derive from lymph node, then expand in tumor. Compared with lymph nodes, tumors were less diverse; compared with nontumor tissue, more.

On this clonotype itself: Its antigen is currently unknown. Relative to the germline gene, one junction end is altered; a read error may explain this.

Breast cancer patients provided tissue from their axillary draining lymph nodes. The chain is built from TRBV20-1 and TRBJ2-7, with 8 bases lining up with TRBD1. Source material: axillary lymph node tissue. The sequence was obtained from a female donor with breast cancer. Some clones in this sample may be carry-over from other donors' samples. CDR3 region: CGAHEVGDRGLYEQYF. The CDR3 region has the DNA TGTGGTGCTCACGAGGTAGGAGACAGGGGCCTCTACGAGCAGTACTTC.